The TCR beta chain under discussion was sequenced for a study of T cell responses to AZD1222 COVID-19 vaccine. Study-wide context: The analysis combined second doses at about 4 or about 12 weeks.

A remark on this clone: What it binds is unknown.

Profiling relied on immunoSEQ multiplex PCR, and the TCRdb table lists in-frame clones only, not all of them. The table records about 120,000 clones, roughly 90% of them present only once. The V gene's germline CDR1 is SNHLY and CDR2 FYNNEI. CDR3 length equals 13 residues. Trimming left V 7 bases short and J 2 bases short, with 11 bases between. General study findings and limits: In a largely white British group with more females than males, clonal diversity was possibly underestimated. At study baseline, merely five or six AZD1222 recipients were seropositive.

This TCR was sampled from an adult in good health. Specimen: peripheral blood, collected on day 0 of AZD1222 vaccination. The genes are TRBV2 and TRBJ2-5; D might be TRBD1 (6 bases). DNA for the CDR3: TGTGCCAGCACCAGAGACAGGCAAGAGACCCAGTACTTC. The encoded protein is CASTRDRQETQYF.